Listed below are T cell receptor beta chains from one sample, sequenced in a study of T-cell memory formation after mild COVID-19. MiXCR, run by TCRdb on the 5' RACE reads, gives a single entry per CDR3 protein. Of roughly 29,000 distinct CDR3 sequences in the sample, approximately 7.4% were seen once. Sequencing was carried out using PBMCs or a T cell subset sorted from them (not recorded which). The receptors derive from an adult woman who had mild COVID-19 (a few samples of this study predate the infection). Cell type and time point are not known. CDR3s include the opening cysteine and the closing phenylalanine or tryptophan. Fields, in order: D gene, CDR3 length, clone size, V gene, J gene, CDR3 DNA, CDR3 protein. D genes are given only for firm matches. Clone size appears in some rows only: once, few, many, or a class for an expanded clone.

D: NA
length: 14
size: many
V: TRBV20-1
J: TRBJ2-5
DNA: TGCAGTGCTAGAGGGCAGTCCCAAGGGGAGACCCAGTACTTC
CDR3: CSARGQSQGETQYF

D: NA
length: 14
size: many
V: TRBV25-1
J: TRBJ2-1
DNA: TGTGCCAGCAGTGAAGGTTCAGATAACAATGAGCAGTTCTTC
CDR3: CASSEGSDNNEQFF

D: TRBD2
length: 17
size: many
V: TRBV19
J: TRBJ2-1
DNA: TGTGCCAGTCGTGAGACTAGCGGGAGGGCCGGCTTTAATGAGCAGTTCTTC
CDR3: CASRETSGRAGFNEQFF

D: NA
length: 15
size: many
V: TRBV27
J: TRBJ1-5
DNA: TGTGCCAGCAGTGGGGGGGACTTTAGCAATCAGCCCCAGCATTTT
CDR3: CASSGGDFSNQPQHF

D: NA
length: 15
size: many
V: TRBV12-3/TRBV12-4
J: TRBJ2-7
DNA: TGTGCCAGCAGTCCCGGTTACTCCAGGCACTACGAGCAGTACTTC
CDR3: CASSPGYSRHYEQYF

D: NA
length: 17
size: many
V: TRBV4-3
J: TRBJ1-1
DNA: TGCGCCAGCAGCCAGGGGAGTACAGGTAGCTGGGACACTGAAGCTTTCTTT
CDR3: CASSQGSTGSWDTEAFF

D: NA
length: 13
size: many
V: TRBV18
J: TRBJ2-5
DNA: TGTGCCAGCTCACCGACGGGGCAAGAGACCCAGTACTTC
CDR3: CASSPTGQETQYF

D: NA
length: 14
size: many
V: TRBV5-1
J: TRBJ2-1
DNA: TGCGCCAGCAGCTCCTGGGGGAAGGACAATGAGCAGTTCTTC
CDR3: CASSSWGKDNEQFF

D: NA
length: 11
size: many
V: TRBV24-1
J: TRBJ2-3
DNA: TGTGCCACCGCATTCACAGATACGCAGTATTTT
CDR3: CATAFTDTQYF

D: TRBD1
length: 14
size: many
V: TRBV5-8
J: TRBJ2-7
DNA: TGTGCCAGCAGCAATCCGGGAACAGGGGACGAGCAGTACTTC
CDR3: CASSNPGTGDEQYF

D: TRBD2
length: 18
size: NA
V: TRBV5-1
J: TRBJ2-6
DNA: TGCGCCAGCAAAGTATTGGCGGGGGGGCCCCGTGGGGCCAACGTCCTGACTTTC
CDR3: CASKVLAGGPRGANVLTF

D: NA
length: 14
size: many
V: TRBV6-2/TRBV6-3
J: TRBJ2-6
DNA: TGTGCCACAAGAAGAGGGGCTGGGGCCAACGTCCTGACTTTC
CDR3: CATRRGAGANVLTF

D: NA
length: 18
size: many
V: TRBV27
J: TRBJ1-1
DNA: TGTGCCAGCAGTTTCTATGGCAGGGATGGGGTATGGAACACTGAAGCTTTCTTT
CDR3: CASSFYGRDGVWNTEAFF

D: NA
length: 16
size: many
V: TRBV3-1
J: TRBJ2-7
DNA: TGTGCCAGCAGCCCCCAGGTGAGGGGGTCCTCCTACGAGCAGTACTTC
CDR3: CASSPQVRGSSYEQYF

D: NA
length: 17
size: few
V: TRBV12-3/TRBV12-4
J: TRBJ1-2
DNA: TGTGCCAGCAGTTTAAAGGGCAGGAAGTTCGTTAACTATGGCTACACCTTC
CDR3: CASSLKGRKFVNYGYTF

D: NA
length: 14
size: many
V: TRBV20-1
J: TRBJ2-3
DNA: TGCAGTGCTAGAGGGACCTCCGGCACAGATACGCAGTATTTT
CDR3: CSARGTSGTDTQYF

D: TRBD2
length: 16
size: many
V: TRBV24-1
J: TRBJ2-3
DNA: TGTGCCACCAGTGTGTCGGGAGGGATTAGTGCAGATACGCAGTATTTT
CDR3: CATSVSGGISADTQYF

D: TRBD2
length: 17
size: many
V: TRBV6-2/TRBV6-3
J: TRBJ2-1
DNA: TGTGCCAGCAGTTACTCCCCTCCTAGCGGGGTCTACAATGAGCAGTTCTTC
CDR3: CASSYSPPSGVYNEQFF

D: NA
length: 14
size: few
V: TRBV6-5
J: TRBJ1-2
DNA: TGTGCCAGCAGTTACTCTTCGGGGGGATATGGCTACACCTTC
CDR3: CASSYSSGGYGYTF

D: NA
length: 15
size: many
V: TRBV5-1
J: TRBJ2-1
DNA: TGCGCCAGCAGCTGGGGGGACAGAAATTACAATGAGCAGTTCTTC
CDR3: CASSWGDRNYNEQFF

D: TRBD1
length: 15
size: many
V: TRBV20-1
J: TRBJ1-3
DNA: TGCAGTGCTAGAGATTGGGGGACAGCTGGAAACACCATATATTTT
CDR3: CSARDWGTAGNTIYF

D: NA
length: 17
size: few
V: TRBV19
J: TRBJ2-5
DNA: TGTGCCAGTAGTCCCCTCCTAAGCGGGCGGCTTCGAGAGACCCAGTACTTC
CDR3: CASSPLLSGRLRETQYF

D: TRBD2
length: 16
size: many
V: TRBV10-3
J: TRBJ2-3
DNA: TGTGCCATCAGCCCAGGCCTAGCGGGGCGCACAGATACGCAGTATTTT
CDR3: CAISPGLAGRTDTQYF

D: TRBD1
length: 19
size: many
V: TRBV25-1
J: TRBJ2-1
DNA: TGTGCCAGCAGTGCTCACCAGACAGGGGGCTTTAGCTCCTACAATGAGCAGTTCTTC
CDR3: CASSAHQTGGFSSYNEQFF

D: TRBD1
length: 17
size: many
V: TRBV20-1
J: TRBJ1-5
DNA: TGCAGTGCCCCATCGACAGGGGGCGTTCAGGGCAATCAGCCCCAGCATTTT
CDR3: CSAPSTGGVQGNQPQHF

D: NA
length: 14
size: many
V: TRBV2
J: TRBJ2-3
DNA: TGTGCCAGCAGGGACTACCCAAGCACAGATACGCAGTATTTT
CDR3: CASRDYPSTDTQYF

D: NA
length: 14
size: once
V: TRBV5-1
J: TRBJ1-1
DNA: TGCGCCAGCAGCTTGGGAAGTGGGGACACTGAAGCTTTCTTT
CDR3: CASSLGSGDTEAFF

D: TRBD1
length: 13
size: many
V: TRBV20-1
J: TRBJ1-2
DNA: TGCAGTGCCCTGGGACAGAATAACTATGGCTACACCTTC
CDR3: CSALGQNNYGYTF

D: TRBD2
length: 17
size: many
V: TRBV7-8
J: TRBJ2-5
DNA: TGTGCCAGCAGCGCCGGGACTAGCGGGGAATTACAAGAGACCCAGTACTTC
CDR3: CASSAGTSGELQETQYF

D: TRBD1
length: 15
size: many
V: TRBV20-1
J: TRBJ1-5
DNA: TGCAGTGCTCAACATTTGACAGGGTTCGATCAGCCCCAGCATTTT
CDR3: CSAQHLTGFDQPQHF

D: NA
length: 14
size: many
V: TRBV12-3/TRBV12-4
J: TRBJ2-1
DNA: TGTGCCAGCAGTTTGTCGAGTCGGTGGAATGAGCAGTTCTTC
CDR3: CASSLSSRWNEQFF

D: NA
length: 16
size: NA
V: TRBV5-1
J: TRBJ2-3
DNA: TGCGCCAGCAGCCCGGGACTTCTCAAGGGCACAGATACGCAGTATTTT
CDR3: CASSPGLLKGTDTQYF

D: NA
length: 16
size: many
V: TRBV23-1
J: TRBJ1-5
DNA: TGCGCCAGCAGTCAATCGGGCCCTGCTAGCAATCAGCCCCAGCATTTT
CDR3: CASSQSGPASNQPQHF

D: NA
length: 14
size: many
V: TRBV30
J: TRBJ1-1
DNA: TGTGCCTGGAGGTTCGCGGCAGGGGAAACTGAAGCTTTCTTT
CDR3: CAWRFAAGETEAFF

D: NA
length: 13
size: few
V: TRBV12-3/TRBV12-4
J: TRBJ1-5
DNA: TGTGCCAGCAGTTTCCGGGGAGATCAGCCCCAGCATTTT
CDR3: CASSFRGDQPQHF

D: NA
length: 18
size: few
V: TRBV2
J: TRBJ2-2
DNA: NA
CDR3: CASSDYGAGGRLGELFFF

D: TRBD1
length: 15
size: many
V: TRBV18
J: TRBJ2-4
DNA: TGTGCCAGCTCACCTATTTCAGGGGGCGCGGACATTCAGTACTTC
CDR3: CASSPISGGADIQYF

D: NA
length: 15
size: many
V: TRBV20-1
J: TRBJ2-5
DNA: TGCAGTGCTAGAAGGGCGGGGGCCGGGAGAGAGACCCAGTACTTC
CDR3: CSARRAGAGRETQYF

D: TRBD1
length: 15
size: many
V: TRBV9
J: TRBJ1-5
DNA: TGTGCCAGCAGCGTCGGGACAGGTACTAATCAGCCCCAGCATTTT
CDR3: CASSVGTGTNQPQHF

D: NA
length: 15
size: many
V: TRBV7-9
J: TRBJ2-7
DNA: TGTGCCAGCAGCCCGGGGGTGCAGGGTTATGAGGAGCAGTACTTC
CDR3: CASSPGVQGYEEQYF

D: NA
length: 15
size: many
V: TRBV4-2
J: TRBJ1-5
DNA: TGTGCCAGCAGCCTCAACTGGGCTCTCAATCAGCCCCAGCATTTT
CDR3: CASSLNWALNQPQHF

D: NA
length: 18
size: many
V: TRBV12-3/TRBV12-4
J: TRBJ2-5
DNA: TGTGCCAGCAGTTTTTCCAAGAATTTTCAGGGACCTGCGGAGACCCAGTACTTC
CDR3: CASSFSKNFQGPAETQYF

D: NA
length: 16
size: many
V: TRBV20-1
J: TRBJ2-7
DNA: TGCAGTGCTAGGCCCCCAGGGGCGGGGGACTCCTACGAGCAGTACTTC
CDR3: CSARPPGAGDSYEQYF

D: NA
length: 13
size: many
V: TRBV27
J: TRBJ1-2
DNA: TGTGCCAGCAGTCTAACCGCTAACAGGGGCTACACCTTC
CDR3: CASSLTANRGYTF

D: TRBD1
length: 15
size: many
V: TRBV6-1
J: TRBJ1-6
DNA: TGTGCCAGCACAACCGGGACAGGGGGTAGTTCACCCCTCCACTTT
CDR3: CASTTGTGGSSPLHF

D: TRBD2
length: 14
size: many
V: TRBV2
J: TRBJ2-1
DNA: TGTGCCAGCAAAGGGACTAGCGTCGCCAATGAGCAGTTCTTC
CDR3: CASKGTSVANEQFF

D: TRBD1
length: 19
size: many
V: TRBV6-5
J: TRBJ1-4
DNA: TGTGCCAGCAGTTCTATCGGGAGGGGGACAGGAGCGGCTAATGAAAAACTGTTTTTT
CDR3: CASSSIGRGTGAANEKLFF

D: NA
length: 15
size: many
V: TRBV2
J: TRBJ2-1
DNA: TGTGCCAGCAGGGGGCGGGTGACCTCCTACAATGAGCAGTTCTTC
CDR3: CASRGRVTSYNEQFF